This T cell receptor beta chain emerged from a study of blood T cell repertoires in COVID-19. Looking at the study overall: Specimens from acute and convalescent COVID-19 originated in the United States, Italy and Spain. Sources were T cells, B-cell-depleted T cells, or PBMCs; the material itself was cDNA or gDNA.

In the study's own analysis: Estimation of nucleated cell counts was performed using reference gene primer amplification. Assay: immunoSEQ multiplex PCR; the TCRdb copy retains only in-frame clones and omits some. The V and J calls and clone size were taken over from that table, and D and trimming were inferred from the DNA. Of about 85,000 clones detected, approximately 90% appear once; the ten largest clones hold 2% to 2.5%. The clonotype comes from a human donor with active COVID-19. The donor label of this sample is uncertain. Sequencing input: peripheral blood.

The CDR3 DNA reads TGTGCTAGTGGTTTGGGGGGACAGACGCCTTTCTTT. It encodes CASGLGGQTPFF. The rearrangement uses TRBV12-5 and TRBJ1-1; 7 bases are shared with TRBD1. Germline lookup yields CDR1 LGHNT and CDR2 FRNRAP. Germline trimming cut 1 base from V and 12 bases from J; bases unmatched to any gene: 5. This CDR3 has 12 amino acids.